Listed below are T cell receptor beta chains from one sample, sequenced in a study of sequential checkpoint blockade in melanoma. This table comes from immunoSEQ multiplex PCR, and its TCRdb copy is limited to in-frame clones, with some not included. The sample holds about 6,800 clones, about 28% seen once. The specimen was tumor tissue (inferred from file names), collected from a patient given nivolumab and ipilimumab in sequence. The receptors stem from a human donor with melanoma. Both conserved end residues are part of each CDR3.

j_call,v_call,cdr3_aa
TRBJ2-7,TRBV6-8,CASSYRGQGAEEQYF
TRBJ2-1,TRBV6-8,CASAPVSGGWPIEQFF
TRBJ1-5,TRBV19,CATTWDRVGQPQHF
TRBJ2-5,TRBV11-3,CASSPGGGKVTQYF
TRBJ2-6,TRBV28,CASSPLGLGSGANVLTF
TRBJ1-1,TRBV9,CASTEWQQNTEAFF
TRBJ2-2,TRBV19,CASTPDRGLNTGELFF
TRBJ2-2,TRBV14,CASSPASTYTGELFF
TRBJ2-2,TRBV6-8,CASIGLAGMAGELFF
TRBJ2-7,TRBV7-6,CASSQVQGRVGEQYF
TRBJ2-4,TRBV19,CASTSSWTASGKNIQYF
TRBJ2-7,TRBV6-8,CASSYSSPPGPSYEQYF
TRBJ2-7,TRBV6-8,CASSQPGLGSYEQYF
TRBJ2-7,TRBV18,CASSPGDTTYEQYF
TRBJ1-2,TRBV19,CASTDGATRANYGYTF
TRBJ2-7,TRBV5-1,CASSKDGGSLGEQYF
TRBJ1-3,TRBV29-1,CSVEITGNTIYF
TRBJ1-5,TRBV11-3,CASSPMGGNQPQHF
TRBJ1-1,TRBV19,CASSRTGGTEAFF
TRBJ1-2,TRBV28,CASSLSPGSNTF
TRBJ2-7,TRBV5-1,CASTATQGSYEQYF
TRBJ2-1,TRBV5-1,CASSWRTGASGEQFF
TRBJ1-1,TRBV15,CATSRGTGGWTEAFF
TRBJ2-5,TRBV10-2,CASRDPTETQYF
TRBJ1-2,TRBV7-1,CASSLEGGYGYTF
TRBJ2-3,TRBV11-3,CASSSWGGTDTQYF
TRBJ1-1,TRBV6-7,CASSQTPRAFF
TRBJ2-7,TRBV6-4,CASNRVGEQYF
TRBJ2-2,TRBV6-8,CASSYHRGGDTGELFF
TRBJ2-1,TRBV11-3,CASSLSTGGPRSEQFF
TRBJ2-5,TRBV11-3,CASSLAGLARETQYF
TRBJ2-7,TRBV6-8,CASSSPRAAQIYEQYF
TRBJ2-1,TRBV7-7,CASSLILAPTYNEQFF